These 21 T cell receptor beta chains were sequenced from one sample in a study of blood T cell repertoires in COVID-19. Assay: immunoSEQ multiplex PCR; the TCRdb copy retains only in-frame clones and omits some. The data show about 160,000 clones, 90% to 95% seen once. Material: peripheral blood. The receptors come from a woman between 45 and 60 years old with acute or convalescent COVID-19.

V is TRBV3-1 (or the pseudogene TRBV3-2) and J is TRBJ2-1, with 9 bases identical to TRBD2. With V trimmed by 4 bases and J by 5 bases, 6 bases remained unmatched. Germline CDR1 LGHDT, CDR2 YNNKEL (reference sequence). The CDR3 runs to 15 residues. This chain's CDR3 is CASSPPGLANNEQFF. The CDR3 DNA reads as TGTGCCAGCAGCCCCCCGGGACTAGCCAACAATGAGCAGTTCTTC.

V usage is TRBV19 and J usage is TRBJ1-2; 9 bases line up with TRBD1. This CDR3 has 13 residues. Per germline, CDR1 LNHDA and CDR2 SQIVND (reference sequence). Germline trimming cut 7 bases from V and 8 bases from J; bases unmatched to any gene: 8. CDR3 residues: CASTPGTGSGYTF. The DNA of the CDR3 is TGTGCCAGTACCCCCGGGACAGGGAGCGGCTACACCTTC.

A note on this clone: A read error may produce the germline difference seen at one junction end. V and J are TRBV5-1 and TRBJ2-2, with a weak D call TRBD1 (6 bases). Germline V CDR1 and CDR2: SGHRS, YFSETQ. CDR3 size: 18 residues. The CDR3 is CASSPVIIAGANAGELFF. CDR3 nucleotides: TGCGCCAGCAGCCCCGTTATTATCGCAGGGGCGAACGCCGGGGAGCTGTTTTTT.

The chain carries TRBV2 and TRBJ2-3; D possibly corresponds to TRBD2 (6 bases). CDR1 and CDR2 (germline): SNHLY, FYNNEI. This CDR3 is 14 amino acids long. The V gene lost 2 bases and the J gene lost 4 bases, with 10 bases spanning the gap. CDR3 DNA: TGTGCCAGCAGTGAATACGGCGGGGCAGATACGCAGTATTTT. It translates to CASSEYGGADTQYF.

This clone showed up just once. This sequence joins TRBV4-3 and TRBJ1-1; maybe TRBD1 (6 bases). Trimming took 9 bases from V and 10 from J, leaving 18 bases between them. This CDR3 is built from 12 residues. The germline CDR1 and CDR2 sequences are LGHNA and YSLEER. The DNA for the CDR3 is TGCGCCAGTTCCGACGGGACACGTCGAGCTTTCTTT. Its protein product is CASSDGTRRAFF.

The chain recombines TRBV7-9 with TRBJ1-1, with D unresolved. Per germline, CDR1 SEHNR and CDR2 FQNEAQ (reference sequence). V gave up 4 bases and J gave up 6 bases, with 12 bases separating them. The CDR3 runs 13 residues. CDR3 DNA: TGTGCCAGCAGCTCCCAATCCGGAGCTGAAGCTTTCTTT. Encoded protein: CASSSQSGAEAFF.

The rearrangement links TRBV7-3 to TRBJ1-2, with D unresolved. V lost 5 bases and J 0 bases, leaving 22 bases between the germline ends. CDR1 and CDR2 (germline): SGHTA, FQGTGA. This CDR3 is 18 amino acids long. CDR3 nucleotide sequence: TGTGCCAGCAGCGAGCTGACTAGAACCTCTTTAGCTAACTATGGCTACACCTTC. It yields the protein CASSELTRTSLANYGYTF.

The chain combines TRBV2 with TRBJ2-5, with no clear D. With 8 bases removed from V and 2 bases from J, the gap between germline ends came to 18 bases. CDR1 is SNHLY, CDR2 FYNNEI, per germline. The CDR3 contains 15 residues. CDR3 in DNA: TGTGCCAGCTGTAGTCGCAGGCCGCCTCAAGAGACCCAGTACTTC. Protein product: CASCSRRPPQETQYF.

The rearrangement joins TRBV21-1 to TRBJ2-1; the table's D call, TRBD1, was not checked against the DNA. TRBV21-1 is assigned pseudogene status. The length of the CDR3 is 14 residues. This chain's CDR3 is CASSKTPQGDEQFF. The DNA of the CDR3 is TGTGCCAGCAGCAAAACCCCTCAGGGGGATGAGCAGTTCTTC.

The chain is built from TRBV7-9 and TRBJ1-5; tentative D call: TRBD1 (5 bases). The CDR3 runs 14 residues. V lost 5 bases to trimming and J lost 6 bases, with 14 bases between them. The germline V gene encodes CDR1 SEHNR and CDR2 FQNEAQ (reference sequence). This CDR3 is CASSPGGLVQPQHF. CDR3 coding DNA: TGTGCCAGCAGCCCGGGGGGACTAGTTCAGCCCCAGCATTTT. Together with reference TRBV7-9 and TRBJ1-5, the CDR3 gives the full variable domain: DTGVSQNPRHKITKRGQNVTFRCDPISEHNRLYWYRQTLGQGPEFLTYFQNEAQLEKSRLLSDRFSAERPKGSFSTLEIQRTEQGDSAMYLCASSPGGLVQPQHFGDGTRLSIL.

The chain links TRBV28 to TRBJ2-7; 8 nucleotides match TRBD2. V shed 7 bases and J 0 bases; nucleotides not matched to a gene: 11. This CDR3 is 16 amino acids long. Per germline, CDR1 MDHEN and CDR2 SYDVKM. The chain's CDR3 is CASTPTVAGGSYEQYF. CDR3 sequence (DNA): TGTGCCAGCACCCCTACGGTTGCGGGAGGCTCCTACGAGCAGTACTTC.

J is TRBJ1-2 and V is TRBV6-2 or TRBV6-3, with 7 bases lining up with TRBD1. CDR3 length: 14 residues. The germline V gene encodes CDR1 MNHEY and CDR2 SVGEGT. Trimming took 5 bases from V and 4 from J; bases not matched to a gene: 7. The CDR3: CASSRQGKGYGYTF. The CDR3 bases are TGTGCCAGCAGTCGACAGGGAAAGGGCTATGGCTACACCTTC.

The chain recombines TRBV29-1 with TRBJ2-7; 13 bases align to TRBD2. V dropped 6 bases and J dropped 2; count of bases not matched to a gene: 1. The germline CDR1 and CDR2 sequences are SQVTM and ANQGSEA. The CDR3 spans 13 residues. CDR3 sequence: CSVGLAGAYEQYF. The CDR3 bases are TGCAGCGTCGGACTAGCGGGAGCCTACGAGCAGTACTTC.

This chain uses TRBV10-1 with TRBJ1-4; 9 nucleotides line up with TRBD1. V lost 5 bases to trimming and J lost 6 bases; unmatched junction nucleotides: 4. Germline V lookup: CDR1 WNHNN, CDR2 SYGVQD (reference sequence). CDR3 size: 14 residues. The DNA for the CDR3 is TGCGCCAGCAGTCCCGGGACAGGGCATGAAAAACTGTTTTTT. Amino acid sequence: CASSPGTGHEKLFF.

The chain uses TRBV6-2 or TRBV6-3 and TRBJ2-7; the D is unclear. V lost 6 bases to trimming and J lost 3 bases, with 6 bases between them. CDR1 is MNHEY and CDR2 is SVGEGT in the germline V gene. CDR3 length equals 11 residues. In DNA, the CDR3 is TGTGCCAGCAGCGCAGACTACGAGCAGTACTTC. Protein product: CASSADYEQYF.

In the case of this clone: Other DNA sequences in this specimen translate into the identical CDR3. V gene TRBV30 combines with J gene TRBJ2-2; the D gene is possibly TRBD2 (5 bases). Per the germline V gene, CDR1 is GTSNPN and CDR2 is SVGIG (reference sequence). The CDR3 is 12 residues long. The V and J ends lost 2 bases and 4 bases respectively, with 5 bases between them. Written as DNA, the CDR3 is TGTGCCTGGAGTCGGGGCACCGGGGAGCTGTTTTTT. Translating gives CAWSRGTGELFF.

This clone has only one observation. The chain employs TRBV25-1 and TRBJ1-1; tentatively, D is TRBD1 (5 bases). Trimming cost V 0 bases and J 7 bases, with 9 bases left between them. Germline CDR1 is MGHDK and CDR2 is SYGVNS. The CDR3 contains 13 residues. CDR3 sequence reads: CASSEYGGSEAFF. As DNA, the CDR3 is TGTGCCAGCAGTGAATATGGGGGGAGTGAAGCTTTCTTT. Together with reference TRBV25-1 and TRBJ1-1, the CDR3 gives the full variable domain: EADIYQTPRYLVIGTGKKITLECSQTMGHDKMYWYQQDPGMELHLIHYSYGVNSTEKGDLSSESTVSRIRTEHFPLTLESARPSHTSQYLCASSEYGGSEAFFGQGTRLTVV.

This chain joins TRBV25-1 and TRBJ2-5; 9 bases agree with TRBD1. The CDR3 has 14 residues. Germline-derived CDR1 and CDR2 are MGHDK and SYGVNS. V shed 4 bases, J shed 4 bases, and the junction held 4 bases outside the gene matches. CDR3 amino acids: CASSVTGGVETQYF. The CDR3 coding sequence is TGTGCCAGCAGTGTAACAGGGGGCGTAGAGACCCAGTACTTC. Full variable domain (outside the CDR3, taken from reference TRBV25-1 and TRBJ2-5): EADIYQTPRYLVIGTGKKITLECSQTMGHDKMYWYQQDPGMELHLIHYSYGVNSTEKGDLSSESTVSRIRTEHFPLTLESARPSHTSQYLCASSVTGGVETQYFGPGTRLLVL.

V is TRBV7-9 and J is TRBJ2-1; maybe TRBD1 (6 bases). There are 15 residues in the CDR3. CDR1 SEHNR and CDR2 FQNEAQ come from the germline V gene (reference sequence). V shed 5 bases and J shed 0 bases, with 11 bases lying between them. For the CDR3, the DNA is TGTGCCAGCAGCGCAACAGGGAGCTCCTACAATGAGCAGTTCTTC. Encoded protein: CASSATGSSYNEQFF.

The V gene is TRBV9, the J gene TRBJ2-3, with 10 bases fitting TRBD2. The junction had 6 bases not matched to a gene; V was cut back by 0 bases and J by 5 bases. Germline V gene lookup returns CDR1 SGDLS and CDR2 YYNGEE. This CDR3 region has 16 residues. CDR3 in DNA: TGTGCCAGCAGCGTAGGTCTAGCGGGGGTGGGAGATACGCAGTATTTT. Protein product: CASSVGLAGVGDTQYF. The whole variable domain, filled in from reference TRBV9 and TRBJ2-3, reads DSGVTQTPKHLITATGQRVTLRCSPRSGDLSVYWYQQSLDQGLQFLIQYYNGEERAKGNILERFSAQQFPDLHSELNLSSLELGDSALYFCASSVGLAGVGDTQYFGPGTRLTVL.

In DNA form, the CDR3 reads TGTGCCAGCAGCACCGGGACAGGGGGTAATGAGCAGTTCTTC. This sequence encodes CASSTGTGGNEQFF. This chain uses TRBV5-4 with TRBJ2-1; the match to TRBD1 covers 11 bases. Germline lookup yields CDR1 SGHNT and CDR2 YYREEE (reference sequence). This CDR3 spans 14 amino acids. After removal of 4 bases from V and 7 bases from J, the junction contained 4 bases not matched to a gene. Together with reference TRBV5-4 and TRBJ2-1, the CDR3 gives the full variable domain: ETGVTQSPTHLIKTRGQQVTLRCSSQSGHNTVSWYQQALGQGPQFIFQYYREEENGRGNFPPRFSGLQFPNYSSELNVNALELDDSALYLCASSTGTGGNEQFFGPGTRLTVL.